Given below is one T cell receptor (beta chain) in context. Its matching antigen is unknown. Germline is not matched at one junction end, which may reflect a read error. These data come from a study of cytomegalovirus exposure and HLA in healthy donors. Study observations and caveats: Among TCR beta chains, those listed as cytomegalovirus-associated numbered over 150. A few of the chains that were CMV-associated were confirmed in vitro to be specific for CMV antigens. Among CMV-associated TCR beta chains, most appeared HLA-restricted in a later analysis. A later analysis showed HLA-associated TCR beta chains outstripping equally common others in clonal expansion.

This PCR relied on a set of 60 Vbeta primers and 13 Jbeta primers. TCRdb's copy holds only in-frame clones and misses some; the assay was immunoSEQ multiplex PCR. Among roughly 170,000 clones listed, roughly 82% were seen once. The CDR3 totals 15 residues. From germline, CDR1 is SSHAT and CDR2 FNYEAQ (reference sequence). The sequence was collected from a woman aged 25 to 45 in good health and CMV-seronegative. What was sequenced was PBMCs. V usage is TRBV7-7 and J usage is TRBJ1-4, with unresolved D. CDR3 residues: CASSPTGPGDEKLFF. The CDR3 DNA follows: TGTGCTAGCAGCCCCACTGGGCCAGGTGATGAAAAACTGTTTTTT.